This T cell receptor beta chain stems from a study of blood T cells in healthy people across ages. Across the study: About one barcoded beta molecule per two T cells was the capture yield of template switching. Findings and caveats of the study: Comparison with aged donors showed that long-lived donors had more naive CD4+ cells and higher diversity.

The CDR3 is 15 residues long. Germline loops: CDR1 SGDLS, CDR2 YYNGEE. V shed 4 bases and J shed 5 bases, with 18 bases lying between them. This clonotype has just a few counts. Its target is unknown. The second PCR ran about 6 to 11 cycles with a sample-barcoded 5' primer and J-beta primers. TCRdb reprocessed the 5' RACE reads with MiXCR, giving one entry per CDR3 protein. The table records about 730,000 distinct CDR3 sequences, about 40% of them present only once. Input material: blood. The rearrangement joins TRBV9 to TRBJ2-5, with TRBD2 as a possible D gene (5 bases). This TCR was recovered from a woman aged 60-75 years in good health. CDR3 bases: TGTGCCAGCAGCATAGGACGAGGGTCGAGTGAGACCCAGTACTTC. Translating gives CASSIGRGSSETQYF. Full variable domain (rest looked up from reference TRBV9 and TRBJ2-5): DSGVTQTPKHLITATGQRVTLRCSPRSGDLSVYWYQQSLDQGLQFLIQYYNGEERAKGNILERFSAQQFPDLHSELNLSSLELGDSALYFCASSIGRGSSETQYFGPGTRLLVL.